The 14 T cell receptor beta chains listed next were all sequenced from one sample in a study of cytotoxic CD8 clonotypes in ibrutinib-treated CLL. The data were produced by immunoSEQ multiplex PCR, yet TCRdb's version contains in-frame clones alone and is incomplete. Here the sample spans around 160,000 clones, about four fifths being singletons. The specimen comprised PBMCs, sampled after 12 months of ibrutinib treatment. Source of these receptors: a human donor with chronic lymphocytic leukemia.

This chain links TRBV27 with TRBJ2-1; 8 bases agree with TRBD2. Per germline, CDR1 MNHEY and CDR2 SMNVEV (reference sequence). The CDR3 is made up of 18 amino acids. The J segment lost 3 bases and the V segment lost 7 bases, leaving 17 bases of the junction unmatched. The CDR3 reads CASTLRGAGRADYNEQFF. The CDR3 DNA reads TGTGCCAGCACCCTTAGGGGGGCCGGGAGGGCCGACTACAATGAGCAGTTCTTC.

V usage is TRBV28 and J usage is TRBJ1-3; D is possibly TRBD1 (6 bases). CDR1 is MDHEN and CDR2 is SYDVKM in the germline V gene. The CDR3 extends over 19 amino acids. V was cut by 8 bases and J by 1 base, with 27 bases left in between. The CDR3 DNA follows: TGTGCCAGCCTTTCTCAGGGGTGGGGGTTTAGCGGTTCTGGAAACACCATATATTTT. Translation gives CASLSQGWGFSGSGNTIYF. Full variable domain (outside the CDR3, taken from reference TRBV28 and TRBJ1-3): DVKVTQSSRYLVKRTGEKVFLECVQDMDHENMFWYRQDPGLGLRLIYFSYDVKMKEKGDIPEGYSVSREKKERFSLILESASTNQTSMYLCASLSQGWGFSGSGNTIYFGEGSWLTVV.

The chain employs TRBV19 and TRBJ2-7, with 13 bases matching TRBD2. After removal of 3 bases from V and 7 bases from J, the junction contained 21 bases not matched to a gene. CDR1 is LNHDA, CDR2 SQIVND, per germline (reference sequence). This CDR3 is 20 amino acids long. CDR3 amino acids: CASSIVLYARLAGGIGEQYF. Here the CDR3 DNA reads TGTGCCAGTAGTATCGTTCTTTACGCGAGACTAGCGGGAGGAATAGGGGAGCAGTACTTC.

This clone was seen a single time. CDR3 DNA sequence: TGTGCCAGCAGACGAGCCCCCGGGGAGCTGTTTTTT. As protein: CASRRAPGELFF. The gene calls are TRBV7-3 and TRBJ2-2; D unclear. Trimming cost V 6 bases and J 6 bases, with 8 bases left between them. The CDR3 totals 12 residues. Germline values: CDR1 SGHTA, CDR2 FQGTGA.

This chain uses TRBV5-4 with TRBJ2-4; TRBD1 is a possible D gene (6 bases). V lost 4 bases, J lost 9 bases, and 17 bases lay in between. CDR1 and CDR2 (germline): SGHNT, YYREEE (reference sequence). This CDR3 is 14 amino acids long. The CDR3 reads CASSGHYRVVIQYF. CDR3 DNA: TGTGCCAGCAGCGGACACTACAGGGTTGTCATTCAGTACTTC. The whole variable domain, remainder taken from reference TRBV5-4 and TRBJ2-4, is ETGVTQSPTHLIKTRGQQVTLRCSSQSGHNTVSWYQQALGQGPQFIFQYYREEENGRGNFPPRFSGLQFPNYSSELNVNALELDDSALYLCASSGHYRVVIQYFGAGTRLSVL.

This clone was seen just once. The rearrangement links TRBV7-2 to TRBJ2-7, with D unresolved. V gave up 1 base and J gave up 3 bases, with 10 bases separating them. CDR3 size: 14 residues. Looked up from germline, CDR1 is SGHTA and CDR2 is FQGNSA. This chain's CDR3 is CASSLELAHYEQYF. The CDR3 region has the DNA TGTGCCAGCAGCTTAGAACTGGCCCACTACGAGCAGTACTTC.

This clone came up a few times. Here the CDR3 reads CASRPGLTSYEQYF. CDR3 bases: TGCGCCAGCAGGCCGGGACTTACCTCCTACGAGCAGTACTTC. The rearrangement joins TRBV10-2 to TRBJ2-7; possible D gene TRBD2, 6 bases. V was cut by 6 bases and J by 0 bases, with 12 bases left in between. Germline CDR1 WSHSY, CDR2 SAAADI. This CDR3 is 14 amino acids long.

V and J are TRBV5-5 and TRBJ1-1; TRBD1 agrees at 7 bases. V gave up 1 base and J gave up 5 bases; unmatched junction bases: 8. Germline values: CDR1 SGHKS, CDR2 YYEKEE (reference sequence). This CDR3 is 15 amino acids long. CDR3 DNA sequence: TGTGCCAGCAGCTTGACAGGGGCCAGGGAGACTGAAGCTTTCTTT. Its protein is CASSLTGARETEAFF.

This chain connects TRBV25-1 to TRBJ2-5, with D perhaps TRBD1 (6 bases). The CDR3 loop spans 15 amino acids. The ends were cut back, 6 bases at V and 2 bases at J, with 16 bases in the middle. Germline assignment: CDR1 MGHDK and CDR2 SYGVNS. The CDR3 here is CASSHMGQGQETQYF. Here the CDR3 DNA reads TGTGCCAGCAGCCATATGGGCCAGGGGCAAGAGACCCAGTACTTC.

As for this clone: The same CDR3 can be traced to other DNA sequences in this sample. V gene TRBV5-1 combines with J gene TRBJ2-5, with 10 bases matching TRBD2. CDR3 length: 15 residues. Germline V gives CDR1 SGHRS, CDR2 YFSETQ. V dropped 0 bases and J dropped 2; count of bases not matched to a gene: 1. The CDR3: CASSLDSGGQETQYF. DNA for the CDR3: TGCGCCAGCAGCTTGGATAGCGGGGGGCAAGAGACCCAGTACTTC.

The V call is TRBV2, the J call TRBJ2-1; D may be TRBD2 (6 bases). Germline CDR1 reads SNHLY; CDR2 reads FYNNEI. This CDR3 is 14 amino acids long. V shed 5 bases and J shed 2 bases, with 10 bases lying between them. CDR3 coding DNA: TGTGCCAGCAGTCTTAGGACTACCTACAATGAGCAGTTCTTC. This codes for CASSLRTTYNEQFF.

This clone was detected only a few times. V usage is TRBV7-9 and J usage is TRBJ2-1, with D possibly being TRBD1 or TRBD2 (5 bases each). Trimming shortened V by 5 bases and J by 6 bases, and 17 bases separated the two germline ends. The germline V gene has CDR1 SEHNR and CDR2 FQNEAQ (reference sequence). CDR3 length: 15 amino acids. The CDR3 region is CASSPNLREFNEQFF. In nucleotides, the CDR3 is TGTGCCAGCAGCCCCAATCTCAGGGAGTTCAATGAGCAGTTCTTC.

The chain couples TRBV5-4 to TRBJ2-1, with D perhaps assigned TRBD1 or TRBD2 (6 bases each). Per the germline V gene, CDR1 is SGHNT and CDR2 is YYREEE (reference sequence). V was pared by 3 bases and J by 2 bases, with 12 bases between. The CDR3 is 15 residues long. Written as DNA, the CDR3 is TGTGCCAGCAGCTGGGGGGCTAGCGCCTACAATGAGCAGTTCTTC. It yields the protein CASSWGASAYNEQFF.

The gene calls are TRBV5-6 and TRBJ1-3; D is uncertain. The CDR3 runs 15 residues. CDR1 and CDR2 (germline): SGHDT, YYEEEE. V was pared by 6 bases and J by 0 bases, with 13 bases between. DNA for the CDR3: TGTGCCAGCACCCTTAGGGCACTCTCTGGAAACACCATATATTTT. Translated: CASTLRALSGNTIYF.